What follows are 24 T cell receptor beta chains derived from one specimen sequenced in a study of T cells expressing NK-cell markers. TCRdb re-analyzed the 5' RACE reads; it lists each CDR3 protein once, without DNA. The sample includes around 380,000 distinct CDR3 sequences. Material for sequencing was blood T cells: a sorted CD56 or NKG2C T cell subset, CD4+ or CD8+ T cells, or bulk PBMC T cells (not recorded which). Source of these receptors: a woman between 45 and 60 years old in good health.

This chain links TRBV13 with TRBJ2-1; no DNA is available, so the TRBD2 call from TCRdb remains unchecked. Germline V CDR1 and CDR2: PRHDT, FYEKMQ (reference sequence). This CDR3 is built from 12 residues. The CDR3 here is CASSWTKSPQFF.

The rearrangement links TRBV11-2 to TRBJ2-3; TCRdb's assignment of TRBD2 cannot be checked, as there is no DNA. Germline CDR1 SGHAT, CDR2 FQNNGV. The CDR3 sequence is 14 residues long. The CDR3 here is CASSLEGHTDTQYF.

The chain employs TRBV7-9 and TRBJ1-5; no DNA is available, so the TRBD1 call from TCRdb remains unchecked. Germline V lookup: CDR1 SEHNR, CDR2 FQNEAQ (reference sequence). The CDR3 contains 15 residues. The CDR3: CASSLGDRGGQPQHF.

The gene calls are TRBV6-2 or TRBV6-3 and TRBJ2-5; lacking DNA, the TRBD2 call made by TCRdb goes unchecked. Germline CDR1 is MNHEY and CDR2 is SVGEGT. The CDR3 has 20 residues. The CDR3 reads CASRLNPDGSGRQYQETQYF.

The chain joins TRBV2 to TRBJ2-3; TCRdb returns TRBD2, unconfirmable since there is no DNA. CDR3 size: 12 residues. Germline V lookup: CDR1 SNHLY, CDR2 FYNNEI. The CDR3 sequence is CASTQGEGAQYF.

V and J are TRBV28 and TRBJ2-3; without DNA, the TCRdb call of TRBD2 cannot be checked. This CDR3 has 16 residues. Germline CDR1 MDHEN, CDR2 SYDVKM. The CDR3 sequence: CASMPVATLGTDTQYF.

The V and J genes are TRBV5-1 and TRBJ2-3; TCRdb returns TRBD2, unconfirmable since there is no DNA. The CDR3 sequence is 13 residues long. The germline V gene encodes CDR1 SGHRS and CDR2 YFSETQ. The CDR3 region is CASSLGGSNTQYF. Variable domain in full (rest from reference TRBV5-1 and TRBJ2-3): KAGVTQTPRYLIKTRGQQVTLSCSPISGHRSVSWYQQTPGQGLQFLFEYFSETQRNKGNFPGRFSGRQFSNSRSEMNVSTLELGDSALYLCASSLGGSNTQYFGPGTRLTVL.

The chain joins TRBV12-3 or TRBV12-4 to TRBJ2-1. This CDR3 has 13 residues. CDR3 in amino acids: CASSFQSSNEQFF.

The V gene is TRBV20-1, the J gene TRBJ2-1. This CDR3 is built from 13 residues. Germline CDR1 and CDR2: DFQATT and SNEGSKA (reference sequence). The CDR3 region is CSARESPYNEQFF.

CDR3: CASSQDPPPVAKNIQYF. V is TRBV3-1 and J is TRBJ2-4; the TRBD1 assignment by TCRdb is unverifiable without DNA. Looked up from germline, CDR1 is LGHDT and CDR2 is YNNKEL (reference sequence). CDR3 length: 17 residues.

The chain is built from TRBV6-5 and TRBJ1-3. Germline V lookup: CDR1 MNHEY, CDR2 SVGAGI. The CDR3 length is 14 residues. CDR3 protein: CASSPSGPGGTIYF.

V gene TRBV6-5 combines with J gene TRBJ1-5. The CDR3 consists of 14 residues. Germline CDR1 is MNHEY and CDR2 is SVGAGI. The CDR3 here is CASSFGRGHQPQHF.

This chain's CDR3 is CASRGQGWTEAFF. The gene calls are TRBV6-1 and TRBJ1-1; the D call from TCRdb, TRBD1, cannot be confirmed without DNA. The CDR3 covers 13 residues. Germline CDR1 MNHNS, CDR2 SASEGT.

The V and J genes are TRBV2 and TRBJ1-5; TCRdb calls TRBD1, which cannot be checked without DNA. CDR1 and CDR2 from the germline V gene are SNHLY and FYNNEI. The CDR3 is 16 residues long. The CDR3 sequence: CASSEQDRAGNQPQHF.

The chain recombines TRBV7-6 with TRBJ2-1; TCRdb lists TRBD1, though no DNA is available to test this call. CDR1 is SGHVS, CDR2 FNYEAQ, per germline. The CDR3 is 15 amino acids. The CDR3 sequence: CASSYRPLPPNEQFF.

This sequence joins TRBV12-3 or TRBV12-4 and TRBJ2-6. The CDR3 totals 15 residues. CDR3 residues: CASSPILSGANVLTF.

V usage is TRBV29-1 and J usage is TRBJ2-1; TCRdb picks TRBD2, but there is no DNA to check that call. In germline, CDR1 is SQVTM, CDR2 ANQGSEA. The CDR3 has 13 residues. The CDR3 spells CSGAVSSYNEQFF.

The V call is TRBV19, the J call TRBJ2-3; the D call of TRBD2 rests on TCRdb alone, since no DNA is present to check it. Germline CDR1 is LNHDA and CDR2 is SQIVND (reference sequence). The CDR3 length is 18 residues. The CDR3 region is CASSSLAGAQSLTDTQYF.

The V call is TRBV5-6, the J call TRBJ2-1. CDR3 length: 11 amino acids. Looked up from germline, CDR1 is SGHDT and CDR2 is YYEEEE. This CDR3 is CASNLYNEQFF.

The genes are TRBV15 and TRBJ2-3; TCRdb selects TRBD1, and the lack of DNA leaves this call unchecked. CDR1 is LNHNV, CDR2 YYDKDF, per germline (reference sequence). The CDR3 consists of 13 residues. The CDR3 loop reads CATGTGAIGTQYF. Variable domain in full (rest from reference TRBV15 and TRBJ2-3): DAMVIQNPRYQVTQFGKPVTLSCSQTLNHNVMYWYQQKSSQAPKLLFHYYDKDFNNEADTPDNFQSRRPNTSFCFLDIRSPGLGDTAMYLCATGTGAIGTQYFGPGTRLTVL.

The gene calls are TRBV24-1 and TRBJ2-1; TCRdb gives TRBD2 as the D gene, but with no DNA this cannot be confirmed. Germline CDR1 is KGHDR and CDR2 is SFDVKD. The CDR3 is made up of 17 amino acids. CDR3: CATSDYPTSGRLNEQFF.

The genes are TRBV12-3 or TRBV12-4 and TRBJ2-7. This CDR3 region has 15 residues. The CDR3 loop is CASSLALATSYEQYF.

The chain combines TRBV10-3 with TRBJ2-7; TCRdb's D call, TRBD1, is unchecked because there is no DNA. The CDR3 covers 12 residues. The germline gives CDR1 ENHRY, CDR2 SYGVKD. Here the CDR3 reads CAIKLDRAEQYF.

The CDR3 sequence: CASSHRTGERANVLTF. The chain has TRBV5-1 and TRBJ2-6; the TCRdb D gene call, TRBD1, has no DNA to confirm it. The CDR3 consists of 16 residues. Germline V gives CDR1 SGHRS, CDR2 YFSETQ. The full variable domain, completed using reference TRBV5-1 and TRBJ2-6, is KAGVTQTPRYLIKTRGQQVTLSCSPISGHRSVSWYQQTPGQGLQFLFEYFSETQRNKGNFPGRFSGRQFSNSRSEMNVSTLELGDSALYLCASSHRTGERANVLTFGAGSRLTVL.